The T cell receptor (beta chain) described here comes from a study of blood T cells in healthy people across ages. Whole-study results and caveats: Higher naive T cell percentage went strongly together with higher TCR beta diversity. Greater diversity and more naive CD4+ cells were seen in long-lived donors than in aged donors.

This clonotype was detected a few times. The antigen remains undetermined. The ends lost 5 bases at V and 10 bases at J; junction bases unmatched: 11. Germline V CDR1 and CDR2: LNHNV, YYDKDF (reference sequence). The CDR3 has 15 residues. The second PCR ran roughly 6 to 11 cycles with a sample-barcoded 5' primer and J-beta primers. A template-switch adaptor with 12 random nucleotides tagged each cDNA molecule. TCRdb called the 5' RACE reads again in MiXCR, with one record for every CDR3 protein. This table holds about 1.5 million distinct CDR3 sequences, 40% to 45% found once. Specimen: blood. This sequence originates from a woman younger than 35 in good health. This chain links TRBV15 with TRBJ2-1; 10 bases agree with TRBD2. The CDR3 here is CATSRGTSDVGEQFF. The DNA for the CDR3 is TGTGCCACCAGCCGGGGGACTAGCGATGTTGGGGAGCAGTTCTTC.